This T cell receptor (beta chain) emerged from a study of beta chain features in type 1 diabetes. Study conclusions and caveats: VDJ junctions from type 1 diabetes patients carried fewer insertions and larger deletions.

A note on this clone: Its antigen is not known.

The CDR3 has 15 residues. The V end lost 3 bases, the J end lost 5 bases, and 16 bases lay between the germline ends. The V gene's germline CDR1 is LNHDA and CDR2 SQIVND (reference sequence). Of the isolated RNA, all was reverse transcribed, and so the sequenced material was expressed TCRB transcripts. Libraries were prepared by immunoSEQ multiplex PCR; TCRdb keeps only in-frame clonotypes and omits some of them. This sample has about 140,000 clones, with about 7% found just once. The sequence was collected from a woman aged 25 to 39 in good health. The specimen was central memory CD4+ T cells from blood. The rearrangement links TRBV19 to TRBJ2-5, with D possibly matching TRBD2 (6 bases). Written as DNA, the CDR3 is TGTGCCAGTAGTATGAGACTAGTCGGTGGGGAGACCCAGTACTTC. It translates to CASSMRLVGGETQYF.